The present T cell receptor (beta chain) was sequenced within a study of human T cells and chemical hapten exposure. Study summary: Alopecia areata, totalis or universalis affected patients, mainly female.

Time point: pre-sensitization, week 0. Treatment noted: therapeutic diphenylcyclopropenone sensitization with weekly scalp DPC. The junction had 7 bases not matched to a gene; V was cut back by 5 bases and J by 3 bases. The CDR3 spans 16 residues. CDR1 is SGHTA, CDR2 FQGTGA, per germline. In this sample, this clonotype turned up many times. Its antigen is not known. Findings and caveats of the study: With alopecia, donors may have immune responses unlike healthy people's.

How the authors handled the data: Counts of TCRs in each sample centred on a median of around 96,000 and extended from roughly 23,000 to 700,000. One entry per CDR3 protein, called by TCRdb with MiXCR from the RACE reads. TCRdb's processing, not the authors', yielded these V and J calls. Among around 60,000 distinct CDR3 sequences, around 6.6% were seen once, and the ten largest hold about 1.5%. The sequence derives from a woman aged 25-40 years with alopecia areata. Some clones in this sample may be carry-over from other donors' samples. V gene TRBV7-3 combines with J gene TRBJ2-3; 11 bases match TRBD2. The material was whole blood, obtained in connection with sensitization to the hapten diphenylcyclopropenone (DPC). The chain's CDR3 is CASSPLLAGGTDTQYF. The CDR3, as DNA: TGTGCCAGCAGCCCCCTCCTAGCGGGGGGTACAGATACGCAGTATTTT.